The source of this TCR beta chain is a study of OX40 agonist ivuxolimab in advanced cancers. Concerning this clone: What it binds is not known.

This CDR3 region has 15 residues. Trimming stripped 7 bases from V and 11 bases from J, with 27 bases between. Germline CDR1 SGHRS, CDR2 YFSETQ. Sequencing used immunoSEQ multiplex PCR; TCRdb keeps in-frame clones, though not all of them. The data hold under 20,000 clones, with 80% to 90% observed a single time. Findings of the study overall: Partial responders treated at 0.1-3.0 mg/kg exhibited clonal expansion among the lowest measured.

Sequenced here: CD4+ or CD8+ T cells sorted from blood, sampled in a trial of the OX40 agonist ivuxolimab. This TCR was sampled from an adult with an advanced solid tumor such as melanoma, head and neck, liver or kidney cancer. The J gene is TRBJ1-1, the V gene TRBV5-1; a weak D match, TRBD1 (5 bases). CDR3 region: CASSRSGAGNPRAFF. DNA for the CDR3: TGCGCCAGCTCCCGGAGCGGGGCAGGGAATCCAAGGGCTTTCTTT.